Sequencing of this T cell receptor (beta chain) was carried out in a study of spatial heterogeneity in lung cancer. Trimming took off 6 bases at V and 5 bases at J, with 28 bases between the two ends. The CDR3 is made up of 18 amino acids. Per germline, CDR1 SGHTA and CDR2 FQGNSA. This clonotype is termed medium-sized (0.01 to 0.1%). All TCR cDNA molecules were individually tagged with a unique molecular identifier. TCRdb called the 5' RACE reads again in MiXCR, with one record for every CDR3 protein. The sample consists of approximately 3,000 distinct CDR3 sequences, 15% to 20% of them appearing once. As for time point: sample taken at primary tumor resection. Samples were donated by 72 untreated early-stage non-small cell lung cancer patients. No cells were sorted before sequencing. The whole RNA sequenced was extracted from tumor, nontumor lung or frozen PBMC.

The sequenced sample was normal lung tissue next to the tumor, obtained at surgery. This receptor was obtained from a female donor with early-stage non-small cell lung cancer. The V and J genes are TRBV7-2 and TRBJ2-5; D possibly corresponds to TRBD2 (6 bases). The CDR3: CASSHRAIPGAGMETQYF. In DNA form, the CDR3 reads TGTGCCAGCAGTCACCGGGCCATCCCGGGTGCGGGAATGGAGACCCAGTACTTC.